Sequencing of this T cell receptor beta chain was carried out in a study of shared clonotypes between healthy human individuals. Study observations and caveats: Against clonotypes common to all four donors, non-shared ones had lower generation probabilities. The genetic and exposure-history diversity represented was limited by few donors.

The CDR3 sequence is 14 residues long. Germline loops: CDR1 SGHRS, CDR2 YFSETQ. About this clone: Its antigen is unknown. The junction departs from the called germline gene at one end, perhaps through a read error.

Division of CD4+ cells produced a CD45RA+ naive subset and a CD45RA-negative memory subset. Sorted subsets were amplified in replicate PCRs using 200 to 250 ng DNA, 32,000 or so T cell genomes. The method was immunoSEQ multiplex PCR; TCRdb's version includes in-frame clones alone and lacks a portion of them. The table includes under 2.5 million clones, 85% to 95% detected once. The sample taken for sequencing was naive CD4+ T cells from PBMCs. Stated subset: CD45RA+ positively selected. The chain employs TRBV5-1 and TRBJ2-5; 7 bases match TRBD2. This TCR came from a man between 18 and 29 years old in good health. Some clones in this sample may be carry-over from other donors' samples. The CDR3 reads CASTLQGGTETQYF. The CDR3 DNA follows: TGCGCCAGCACCTTGCAGGGAGGGACCGAGACCCAGTACTTC.